The rows below give T cell receptor beta chains drawn from one sample of a study of OX40 agonist ivuxolimab in advanced cancers. Generated by immunoSEQ multiplex PCR, the TCRdb table keeps only in-frame clones and is missing some. In the table there are about 67,000 clones, 70% to 90% of which are singletons. The sample in question was CD4+ or CD8+ T cells sorted from blood, obtained in a trial of the OX40 agonist ivuxolimab. The source is an adult with an advanced solid tumor such as melanoma, head and neck, liver or kidney cancer. Both conserved end residues are part of each CDR3. D genes are given only for firm matches. Size is omitted from some rows. Given values are once, few, many or a class for expanded clones.

d_call,v_call,j_call,clone_size,cdr3_aa,cdr3_nt
TRBD1,TRBV4-2,TRBJ1-2,few,CASSPRQGSDGYGYTF,TGTGCCAGCAGCCCGCGACAGGGTAGCGATGGCTATGGCTACACCTTC
TRBD1,TRBV7-3,TRBJ2-1,NA,CASSLSRGGIGEQFF,TGTGCCAGCAGCTTATCGAGAGGGGGCATTGGTGAGCAGTTCTTC
NA,TRBV6-5,TRBJ2-7,NA,CASSTDREQYF,TGTGCCAGCAGTACAGACAGAGAGCAGTACTTC
TRBD1,TRBV9,TRBJ1-5,NA,CASSEGADPSNQPQHF,TGTGCCAGCAGCGAGGGGGCGGACCCAAGCAATCAGCCCCAGCATTTT
NA,TRBV7-2,TRBJ1-1,NA,CASSFDGLTEAFF,TGTGCCAGCAGCTTCGACGGGCTCACTGAAGCTTTCTTT
NA,TRBV4-1,TRBJ2-5,NA,CASSRSRELGETQYF,TGCGCCAGCAGCCGATCACGAGAACTGGGTGAGACCCAGTACTTC
NA,TRBV6-6,TRBJ2-7,NA,CASSFGGKQYF,TGTGCCAGCAGTTTTGGGGGTAAGCAGTACTTC
NA,TRBV28,TRBJ1-2,NA,CASSLSTTGGYGYTF,TGTGCCAGCAGTTTATCTACTACCGGGGGCTATGGCTACACCTTC
NA,TRBV27,TRBJ2-2,once,CASSLRRRLNTGELFF,TGTGCCAGCAGTTTGCGCAGGCGTCTGAACACCGGGGAGCTGTTTTTT
NA,TRBV14,TRBJ1-2,NA,CASSHSAAGGYGYTF,TGTGCCAGCAGCCATTCAGCCGCCGGGGGCTATGGCTACACCTTC
NA,TRBV28,TRBJ1-2,NA,CASSVQGPRDYGYTF,TGTGCCAGCAGTGTCCAGGGACCGCGTGACTATGGCTACACCTTC
NA,TRBV30,TRBJ2-7,NA,CAYTRQTYEQYF,TGTGCCTACACCCGTCAAACCTACGAGCAGTACTTC
TRBD2,TRBV10-2,TRBJ2-1,NA,CASRIAGGKGEQFF,TGCGCCAGCAGGATAGCGGGAGGTAAGGGTGAGCAGTTCTTC
NA,TRBV30,TRBJ2-2,NA,CAWSTQRRYNTGELFF,TGTGCCTGGAGTACCCAGAGGCGCTATAACACCGGGGAGCTGTTTTTT
TRBD2,TRBV4-1,TRBJ2-4,NA,CASSQLAGAKNIQYF,TGCGCCAGCAGCCAACTAGCGGGGGCCAAAAACATTCAGTACTTC
TRBD1,TRBV6-6,TRBJ1-1,NA,CASSYAGQGITEAFF,TGTGCCAGCAGTTACGCGGGACAGGGGATCACTGAAGCTTTCTTT
TRBD2,TRBV29-1,TRBJ2-5,NA,CSVPGLAGGQETQYF,TGCAGCGTGCCGGGACTAGCGGGAGGCCAAGAGACCCAGTACTTC
NA,TRBV19,TRBJ1-1,NA,CASSPTSTGFREAFF,TGTGCCAGTAGTCCGACTTCGACAGGCTTCCGTGAAGCTTTCTTT
NA,TRBV7-8,TRBJ1-2,NA,CASSFSGSLDGYTF,TGTGCCAGCAGCTTTAGTGGGTCCCTAGATGGCTACACCTTC
NA,TRBV7-8,TRBJ2-1,NA,CASSPGGNEQFF,TGTGCCAGCAGCCCAGGAGGGAATGAGCAGTTCTTC
TRBD1,TRBV29-1,TRBJ2-7,NA,CSDLGQLGYEQYF,TGCAGCGACTTGGGACAGCTCGGCTACGAGCAGTACTTC
NA,TRBV19,TRBJ2-5,NA,CASSIGRRQETQYF,TGTGCCAGTAGTATCGGTCGGAGACAAGAGACCCAGTACTTC
NA,TRBV27,TRBJ2-1,NA,CASSRRLVAYNEQFF,TGTGCCAGCAGTCGGCGACTAGTTGCGTACAATGAGCAGTTCTTC
NA,TRBV30,TRBJ1-4,NA,CAWRTDSGGEKLFF,TGTGCCTGGAGAACCGACAGTGGGGGGGAAAAACTGTTTTTT
NA,TRBV7-9,TRBJ2-7,NA,CASSVAPSTEQYF,TGTGCCAGCAGTGTAGCACCTAGCACCGAGCAGTACTTC
TRBD1,TRBV27,TRBJ2-7,NA,CASSTPGQGRYEQYF,TGTGCCAGCAGTACGCCGGGACAGGGTCGGTACGAGCAGTACTTC
NA,TRBV10-3,TRBJ2-2,NA,CAIGAGSTGELFF,TGTGCCATTGGGGCCGGGTCGACCGGGGAGCTGTTTTTT
TRBD1,TRBV19,TRBJ1-4,NA,CASKSRTGNEKLFF,TGTGCCAGTAAATCCCGGACAGGGAATGAAAAACTGTTTTTT
TRBD2,TRBV28,TRBJ2-7,NA,CASSLVAGVHREQYF,TGTGCCAGCAGCTTGGTAGCGGGAGTGCATCGGGAGCAGTACTTC
NA,TRBV28,TRBJ1-2,NA,CASSLSGYGYTF,TGTGCCAGCAGTTTGTCAGGGTATGGCTACACCTTC
NA,TRBV19,TRBJ1-2,NA,CASSRSRGTYGYTF,TGTGCCAGTAGCCGATCTCGGGGTACCTATGGCTACACCTTC
TRBD2,TRBV5-4,TRBJ2-5,few,CASSSAGAPGETQYF,TGTGCCAGCAGCTCAGCGGGAGCCCCGGGAGAGACCCAGTACTTC
NA,TRBV7-9,TRBJ1-4,NA,CASSLDRTGATNEKLFF,TGTGCCAGCAGCTTAGACCGGACGGGAGCAACTAATGAAAAACTGTTTTTT
TRBD1,TRBV5-1,TRBJ1-1,NA,CASSWTGGGEAFF,TGCGCCAGCAGCTGGACAGGGGGAGGTGAAGCTTTCTTT
NA,TRBV12-5,TRBJ1-2,NA,CASGAHSGIGYTF,TGTGCTAGTGGTGCCCACTCCGGGATTGGCTACACCTTC
TRBD2,TRBV2,TRBJ2-2,NA,CASTGTRAGELFF,TGTGCCAGCACCGGGACTAGGGCCGGGGAGCTGTTTTTT
NA,TRBV9,TRBJ2-1,NA,CASSVGTPNEQFF,TGTGCCAGCAGCGTAGGGACTCCCAATGAGCAGTTCTTC
NA,TRBV21-1,TRBJ2-3,NA,CASSKERLACPLDSTDTQYF,TGTGCCAGCAGCAAAGAGCGACTAGCTTGCCCCCTCGATAGCACAGATACGCAGTATTTT
NA,TRBV6-6,TRBJ2-3,NA,CASSYFRDTQYF,TGTGCCAGCAGTTACTTCCGAGATACGCAGTATTTT
NA,TRBV30,TRBJ1-2,NA,CAWSVRRESLGYTF,TGTGCCTGGAGTGTACGGAGGGAGTCGTTGGGCTACACCTTC
NA,TRBV12-5,TRBJ2-5,NA,CASGYNQGGEETQYF,TGTGCTAGTGGTTACAACCAGGGGGGAGAGGAGACCCAGTACTTC
NA,TRBV10-3,TRBJ2-2,NA,CAISFSGLDTGELFF,TGTGCCATCAGTTTCTCAGGGCTGGACACCGGGGAGCTGTTTTTT
NA,TRBV19,TRBJ1-1,NA,CASRANTEAFF,TGTGCCTCCAGAGCGAACACTGAAGCTTTCTTT
NA,TRBV1,TRBJ2-2,NA,CTSSQTRPAGNTGELFF,TGCACCAGCAGCCAAACTCGGCCAGCGGGGAACACCGGGGAGCTGTTTTTT
TRBD1,TRBV14,TRBJ1-2,NA,CASSQELPGQGAYTF,TGTGCCAGCAGCCAAGAGCTTCCGGGACAGGGGGCCTACACCTTC